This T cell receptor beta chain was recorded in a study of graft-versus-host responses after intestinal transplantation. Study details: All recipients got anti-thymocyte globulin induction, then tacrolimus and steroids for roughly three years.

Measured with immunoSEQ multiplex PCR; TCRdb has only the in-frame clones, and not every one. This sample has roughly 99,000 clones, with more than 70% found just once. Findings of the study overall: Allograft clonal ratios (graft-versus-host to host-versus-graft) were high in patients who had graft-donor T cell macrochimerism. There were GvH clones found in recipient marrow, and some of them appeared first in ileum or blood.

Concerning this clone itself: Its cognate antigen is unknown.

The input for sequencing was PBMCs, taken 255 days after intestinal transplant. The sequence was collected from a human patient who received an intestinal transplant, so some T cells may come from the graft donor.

CDR3 nucleotides: TGTGCCTGGAGATTGGGATTTTCTGTTGAAAAACTGTTTTTT. Protein: CAWRLGFSVEKLFF. V gene TRBV30 combines with J gene TRBJ1-4; D uncertain. The germline V gene encodes CDR1 GTSNPN and CDR2 SVGIG (reference sequence). V gave up 3 bases and J gave up 7 bases, with 15 bases separating them. CDR3 length: 14 amino acids.